This is a list of T cell receptor beta chains from one sample in a study of T cell responses to AZD1222 COVID-19 vaccine. TCRdb's copy holds only in-frame clones and misses some; the assay was immunoSEQ multiplex PCR. This sample yields over 150,000 clones, of which just over 85% are seen a single time; roughly 12% belongs to the top ten. Sequencing was performed on peripheral blood, taken 28 days after the second AZD1222 dose. The source of these receptors is an adult who received the AZD1222 COVID-19 vaccine. Each CDR3 is given with its conserved first and last residue. Each record gives: CDR3 protein, CDR3 DNA, D gene, J gene, V gene, clone size. D genes are given only for firm matches. Only some rows state a clone size, as once, few, many or a class for expanded clones.

CASRSDSYNSPLHF	TGTGCAAGTCGCTCCGACTCCTATAATTCACCCCTCCACTTT	-	TRBJ1-6	TRBV12-2	-
CASSIRQGSTEAFF	TGTGCCAGTAGTATTCGACAGGGGAGCACTGAAGCTTTCTTT	TRBD1	TRBJ1-1	TRBV19	-
CASSLQGGNTIYF	TGTGCCAGCAGCTTGCAGGGTGGAAACACCATATATTTT	-	TRBJ1-3	TRBV5-4	-
CASSAETGGAWETQYF	TGTGCCAGCAGCGCTGAAACAGGGGGCGCATGGGAGACCCAGTACTTC	TRBD1	TRBJ2-5	TRBV9	-
CASSLGNRVVSDEKLFF	TGTGCCAGCAGCTTAGGGAACAGGGTTGTTTCGGATGAAAAACTGTTTTTT	-	TRBJ1-4	TRBV11-2	-
CASSGQQGAQTEAFF	TGCGCCAGCAGCGGGCAACAGGGGGCGCAAACTGAAGCTTTCTTT	TRBD1	TRBJ1-1	TRBV5-1	-
CASSFNPGQPQHF	TGTGCCAGCAGTTTCAACCCCGGTCAGCCCCAGCATTTT	-	TRBJ1-5	TRBV27	-
CASSLVDGGSEQYF	TGCGCCAGCAGCTTAGTAGACGGTGGCTCCGAGCAGTACTTC	-	TRBJ2-7	TRBV5-1	once
CSTNGALNTEAFF	TGCAGCACCAACGGGGCCTTAAACACTGAAGCTTTCTTT	-	TRBJ1-1	TRBV29-1	once
CASSLAPGRAGNQPQHF	TGTGCCAGCAGCTTGGCCCCGGGCAGGGCGGGCAATCAGCCCCAGCATTTT	-	TRBJ1-5	TRBV5-6	-
CASRATAAEKLFF	TGTGCCAGCAGGGCTACAGCCGCGGAAAAACTGTTTTTT	-	TRBJ1-4	TRBV7-9	-
CASSLFGGNQETQYF	TGTGCCAGCAGCTTATTCGGGGGCAACCAAGAGACCCAGTACTTC	-	TRBJ2-5	TRBV7-2	-
CAWASGLPSLNEKLFF	TGTGCCTGGGCCTCCGGCCTCCCCAGCCTCAATGAAAAACTGTTTTTT	-	TRBJ1-4	TRBV30	-
CASSYTGIRTYGKLFF	TGTGCCAGCAGCTACACAGGGATCCGGACTTATGGAAAACTGTTTTTT	-	TRBJ1-4	TRBV4-2	-
CASSLEGTFTGELFF	TGTGCCAGCAGCTTAGAGGGGACCTTCACCGGGGAGCTGTTTTTT	-	TRBJ2-2	TRBV7-9	-
CASSRAPGELFF	TGTGCCAGCAGCCGAGCTCCCGGGGAGCTGTTTTTT	-	TRBJ2-2	TRBV3-1/TRBV3-2	-